One and the same sample provided the 11 T cell receptor beta chains below, sequenced in a study of blood T cell repertoires in COVID-19. TCRdb's copy holds only in-frame clones and misses some; the assay was immunoSEQ multiplex PCR. The sample shows about 270,000 clones, about nine tenths of them seen only once. The sequenced sample was PBMCs or T cells enriched from blood (not recorded which). Source of these receptors: a woman aged 45-60 years who had recovered from COVID-19.

The chain carries TRBV30 and TRBJ1-5; 9 bases match TRBD1. V trimming: 1 base; J trimming: 6 bases; junction bases outside the gene matches: 4. The germline gives CDR1 GTSNPN, CDR2 SVGIG (reference sequence). This CDR3 region has 14 residues. The CDR3 spells CAWSGGQGTQPQHF. The CDR3 DNA sequence: TGTGCCTGGAGTGGGGGACAGGGAACTCAGCCCCAGCATTTT. Full variable domain (outside the CDR3, taken from reference TRBV30 and TRBJ1-5): SQTIHQWPATLVQPVGSPLSLECTVEGTSNPNLYWYRQAAGRGLQLLFYSVGIGQISSEVPQNLSASRPQDRQFILSSKKLLLSDSGFYLCAWSGGQGTQPQHFGDGTRLSIL.

The table lists this clone with a count of one. This chain connects TRBV28 to TRBJ2-3; D remains ambiguous. The V end was cut by 3 bases, the J end by 0 bases, with 10 bases between. The CDR3 has 15 residues. Germline V gene lookup returns CDR1 MDHEN and CDR2 SYDVKM. CDR3 nucleotides: TGTGCCAGCAGTTTTTCAGCGCTTAGCACAGATACGCAGTATTTT. It is translated as CASSFSALSTDTQYF.

This sequence joins TRBV7-3 and TRBJ2-2; weak D call: TRBD2 (5 bases). The germline V gene encodes CDR1 SGHTA and CDR2 FQGTGA. The CDR3 is 15 amino acids. Trimming took off 2 bases at V and 7 bases at J, with 14 bases between the two ends. The CDR3 region has the DNA TGTGCCAGCAGCTTAGAACCGGGATCGGGCGGGGAGCTGTTTTTT. This sequence encodes CASSLEPGSGGELFF.

This clone showed up just once. The chain couples TRBV5-4 to TRBJ2-1; 8 nucleotides align to TRBD1. The CDR3 runs 19 residues. The ends lost 2 bases at V and 0 bases at J; junction bases unmatched: 13. The germline V gene encodes CDR1 SGHNT and CDR2 YYREEE (reference sequence). The CDR3 bases are TGTGCCAGCAGCTTTCGGGGGACAGGTTTCGTTAGCTCCTACAATGAGCAGTTCTTC. Residues: CASSFRGTGFVSSYNEQFF.

V and J are TRBV11-2 and TRBJ1-3; D gene uncertain. The V gene's germline CDR1 is SGHAT and CDR2 FQNNGV. The CDR3 runs 14 residues. V gave up 7 bases and J gave up 2 bases, with 12 bases separating them. The CDR3 reads CASTTSTAGNTIYF. The CDR3, as DNA: TGTGCCAGCACCACGTCTACGGCTGGAAACACCATATATTTT.

V and J are TRBV7-8 and TRBJ2-4; a possible D gene is TRBD2 (6 bases). The CDR3 spans 17 residues. Looked up from germline, CDR1 is SGHVS and CDR2 is FQNEAQ. V lost 0 bases and J lost 4, with 16 bases in between. The CDR3 is CASSLAVPREAKNIQYF. CDR3 nucleotide sequence: TGTGCCAGCAGCTTAGCGGTGCCCAGGGAGGCGAAAAACATTCAGTACTTC.

The V call is TRBV27, the J call TRBJ2-1, with 9 bases that match TRBD1. The germline V gene encodes CDR1 MNHEY and CDR2 SMNVEV (reference sequence). Unmatched junction bases numbered 11, after V lost 4 bases and J lost 7 bases. The CDR3 sequence is 16 residues long. This CDR3 is CASSSVTGQGYNEQFF. The CDR3 bases are TGTGCCAGCAGTTCCGTGACGGGACAGGGATATAATGAGCAGTTCTTC.

This clone was recorded only once. V and J are TRBV6-6 and TRBJ1-4; D unclear. V lost 0 bases, J lost 4 bases, and 6 bases lay in between. Germline V CDR1 and CDR2: MNHNY, SVGAGI (reference sequence). CDR3 length: 14 residues. CDR3 sequence: CASSYSTGNEKLFF. The CDR3 DNA is TGTGCCAGCAGTTACTCGACTGGTAATGAAAAACTGTTTTTT.

This clone came up a few times. The chain joins TRBV7-2 to TRBJ2-1, with 7 bases matching TRBD1. The V gene's germline CDR1 is SGHTA and CDR2 FQGNSA. V trimming: 5 bases; J trimming: 8 bases; junction bases outside the gene matches: 21. The CDR3 is 18 residues long. CDR3 in amino acids: CASSPGLRGRRVGDEQFF. CDR3 DNA sequence: TGTGCCAGCAGCCCAGGATTAAGGGGGCGCCGAGTGGGCGATGAGCAGTTCTTC.

This chain uses TRBV4-2 with TRBJ2-2; 8 bases are shared with TRBD2. The CDR3 sequence is 16 residues long. Germline loops: CDR1 LGHNA, CDR2 YNFKEQ. Trimming took 4 bases from V and 4 from J; bases not matched to a gene: 8. This chain's CDR3 is CASSPLSGTGTGELFF. In DNA form, the CDR3 reads TGTGCCAGCAGCCCACTTAGCGGGACCGGCACCGGGGAGCTGTTTTTT.

Turning to this clone: At one boundary the junction diverges from the germline segment, which might be a read error. The chain has TRBV13 and TRBJ1-2; 11 bases agree with TRBD1. The CDR3 loop spans 15 amino acids. Per the germline V gene, CDR1 is PRHDT and CDR2 is FYEKMQ (reference sequence). CDR3: CASSLGTGGRYGYTF. The CDR3 nucleotides read TGTGCCAGCAGCCTAGGGACAGGGGGACGCTATGGCTACACCTTC.